This T cell receptor (beta chain) originates from a study of shared clonotypes between healthy human individuals. Findings and caveats of the study: A reduction in generation probabilities was seen for non-shared clonotypes relative to those shared by all four donors.

Some clones are missing from TCRdb's copy, which holds only in-frame ones; the method was immunoSEQ multiplex PCR. This sample has over a million clones, with 75% to 85% found just once. This CDR3 spans 16 amino acids. CDR1 SGHRS and CDR2 YFSETQ come from the germline V gene. Unmatched junction bases numbered 11, after V lost 4 bases and J lost 9 bases. Of note for this clone: Its antigen remains unknown.

Sequencing used memory CD4+ T cells from PBMCs. Subset noted: CD45RA-negative fraction. This clonotype was sampled from a young man in good health. Some clones in this sample may be carry-over from other donors' samples. This rearrangement joins TRBV5-1 to TRBJ2-1, with TRBD2 matching 12 bases. CDR3 protein: CASSLRLAGAVPEQFF. The DNA for the CDR3 is TGCGCCAGCAGCCTTAGACTAGCGGGGGCCGTACCTGAGCAGTTCTTC.